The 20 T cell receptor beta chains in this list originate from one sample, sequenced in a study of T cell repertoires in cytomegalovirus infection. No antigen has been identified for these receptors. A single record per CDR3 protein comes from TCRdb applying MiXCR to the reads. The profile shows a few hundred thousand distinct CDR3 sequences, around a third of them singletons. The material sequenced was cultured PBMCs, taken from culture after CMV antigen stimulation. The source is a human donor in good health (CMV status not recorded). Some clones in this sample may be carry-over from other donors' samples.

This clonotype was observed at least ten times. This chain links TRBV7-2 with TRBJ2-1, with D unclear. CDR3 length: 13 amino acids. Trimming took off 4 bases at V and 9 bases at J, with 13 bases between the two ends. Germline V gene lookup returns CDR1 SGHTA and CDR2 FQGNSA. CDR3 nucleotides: TGTGCCAGCAGCTCTCTTATCATGGGTGAGCAGTTCTTC. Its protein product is CASSSLIMGEQFF.

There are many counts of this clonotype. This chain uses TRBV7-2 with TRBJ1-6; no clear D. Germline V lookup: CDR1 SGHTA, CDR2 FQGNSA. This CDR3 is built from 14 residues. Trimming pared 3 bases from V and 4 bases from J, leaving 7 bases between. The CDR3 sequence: CASSLSGYNSPLHF. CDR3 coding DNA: TGTGCCAGCAGCTTGTCAGGTTATAATTCACCCCTCCACTTT.

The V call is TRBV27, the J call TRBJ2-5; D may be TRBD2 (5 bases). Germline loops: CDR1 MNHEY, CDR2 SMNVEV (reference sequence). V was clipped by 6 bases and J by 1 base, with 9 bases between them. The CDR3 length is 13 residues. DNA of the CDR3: TGTGCCAGCAGCGGAGGATTCCAAGAGACCCAGTACTTC. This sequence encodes CASSGGFQETQYF.

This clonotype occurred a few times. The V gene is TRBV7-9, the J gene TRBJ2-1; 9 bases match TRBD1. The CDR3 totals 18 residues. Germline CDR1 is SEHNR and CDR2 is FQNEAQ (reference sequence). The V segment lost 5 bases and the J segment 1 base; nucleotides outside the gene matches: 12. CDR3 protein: CASSPRTGDPISYNEQFF. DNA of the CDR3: TGTGCCAGCAGCCCCCGGACAGGGGACCCGATATCCTACAATGAGCAGTTCTTC.

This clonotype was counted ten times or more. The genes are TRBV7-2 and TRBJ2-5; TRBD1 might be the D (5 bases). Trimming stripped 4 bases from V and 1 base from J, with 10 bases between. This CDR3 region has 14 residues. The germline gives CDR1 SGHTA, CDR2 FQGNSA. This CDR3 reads CASSWGPGQETQYF. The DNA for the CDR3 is TGTGCCAGCAGCTGGGGCCCGGGCCAAGAGACCCAGTACTTC.

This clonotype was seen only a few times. The DNA of the CDR3 is TGTGCCAGCAGTTTAGTAGAGCGATTGCAGTACTTC. It specifies CASSLVERLQYF. The chain uses TRBV12-3 or TRBV12-4 and TRBJ2-7, with no clear D. V lost 1 base and J 9 bases, leaving 10 bases between the germline ends. This CDR3 is built from 12 residues.

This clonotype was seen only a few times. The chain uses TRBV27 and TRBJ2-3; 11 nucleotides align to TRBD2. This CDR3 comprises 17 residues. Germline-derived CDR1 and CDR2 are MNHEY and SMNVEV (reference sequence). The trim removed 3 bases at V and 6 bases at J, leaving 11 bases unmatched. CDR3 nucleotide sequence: TGTGCCAGCAGTTTTAGCGGGAGGGGATTCGCACACGATACGCAGTATTTT. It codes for CASSFSGRGFAHDTQYF.

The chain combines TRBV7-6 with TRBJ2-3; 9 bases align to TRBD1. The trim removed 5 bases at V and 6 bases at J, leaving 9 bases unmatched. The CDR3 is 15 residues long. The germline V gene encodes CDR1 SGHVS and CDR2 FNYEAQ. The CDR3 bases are TGTGCCAGCAGCACCGGACAGGGGAGGGCCGATACGCAGTATTTT. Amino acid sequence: CASSTGQGRADTQYF.

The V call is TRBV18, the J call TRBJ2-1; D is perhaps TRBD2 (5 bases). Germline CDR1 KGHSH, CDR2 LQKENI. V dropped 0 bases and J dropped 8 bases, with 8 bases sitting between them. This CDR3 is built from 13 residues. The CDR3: CASSPPGSHEQFF. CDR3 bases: TGTGCCAGCTCACCACCGGGGAGCCATGAGCAGTTCTTC. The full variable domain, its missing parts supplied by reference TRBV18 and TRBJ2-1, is NAGVMQNPRHLVRRRGQEARLRCSPMKGHSHVYWYRQLPEEGLKFMVYLQKENIIDESGMPKERFSAEFPKEGPSILRIQQVVRGDSAAYFCASSPPGSHEQFFGPGTRLTVL.

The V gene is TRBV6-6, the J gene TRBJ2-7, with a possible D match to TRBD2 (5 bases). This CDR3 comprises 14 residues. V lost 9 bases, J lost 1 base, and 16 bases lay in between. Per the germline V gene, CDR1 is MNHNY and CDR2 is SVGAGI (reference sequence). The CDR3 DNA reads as TGTGCCAGTTCCAACCAGCGGATTTCCTACGAGCAGTACTTC. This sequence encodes CASSNQRISYEQYF.

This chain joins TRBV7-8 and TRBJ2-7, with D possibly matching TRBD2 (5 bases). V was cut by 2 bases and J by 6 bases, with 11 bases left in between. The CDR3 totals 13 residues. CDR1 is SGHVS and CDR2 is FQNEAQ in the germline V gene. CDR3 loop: CASSLPGFGEQYV. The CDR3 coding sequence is TGTGCCAGCAGCTTACCGGGGTTCGGCGAGCAGTACGTC.

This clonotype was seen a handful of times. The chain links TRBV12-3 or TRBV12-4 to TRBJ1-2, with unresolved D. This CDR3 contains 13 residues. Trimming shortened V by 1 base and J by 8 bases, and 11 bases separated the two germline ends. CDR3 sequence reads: CASSLVFAVGYTF. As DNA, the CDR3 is TGTGCCAGCAGTTTAGTATTTGCCGTAGGCTACACCTTC.

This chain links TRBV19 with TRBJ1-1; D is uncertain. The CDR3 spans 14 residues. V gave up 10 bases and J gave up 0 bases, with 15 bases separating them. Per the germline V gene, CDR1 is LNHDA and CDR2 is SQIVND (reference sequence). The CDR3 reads CATNGEPMNTEAFF. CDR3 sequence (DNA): TGTGCCACCAACGGTGAGCCTATGAACACTGAAGCTTTCTTT.

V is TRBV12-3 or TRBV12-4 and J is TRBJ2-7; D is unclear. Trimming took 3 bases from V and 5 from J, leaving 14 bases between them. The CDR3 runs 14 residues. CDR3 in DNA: TGTGCCAGCAGTTTGGGTTTGTCCGTCGACGAGCAGTACTTC. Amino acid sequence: CASSLGLSVDEQYF.

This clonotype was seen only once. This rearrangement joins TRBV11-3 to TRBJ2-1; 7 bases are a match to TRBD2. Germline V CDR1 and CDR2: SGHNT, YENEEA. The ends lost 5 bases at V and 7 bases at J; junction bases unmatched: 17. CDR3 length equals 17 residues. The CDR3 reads CASSILLATRETNEQFF. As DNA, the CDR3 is TGTGCCAGCAGCATACTACTAGCGACCAGAGAGACTAATGAGCAGTTCTTC.

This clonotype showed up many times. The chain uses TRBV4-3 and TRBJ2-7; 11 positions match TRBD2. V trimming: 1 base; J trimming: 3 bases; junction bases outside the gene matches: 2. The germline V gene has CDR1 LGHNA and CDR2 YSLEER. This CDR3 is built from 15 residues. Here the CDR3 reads CASSQGLAGYYEQYF. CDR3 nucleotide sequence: TGCGCCAGCAGCCAAGGACTAGCGGGATACTACGAGCAGTACTTC.

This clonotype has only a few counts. The CDR3 loop is CASSALGQGNEQFF. CDR3 nucleotide sequence: TGTGCCAGCAGTGCGTTGGGACAAGGGAATGAGCAGTTCTTC. This sequence joins TRBV6-5 and TRBJ2-1; tentative D call: TRBD1 (6 bases). The CDR3 spans 14 residues. In germline, CDR1 is MNHEY, CDR2 SVGAGI. V lost 5 bases and J lost 7, with 15 bases in between.

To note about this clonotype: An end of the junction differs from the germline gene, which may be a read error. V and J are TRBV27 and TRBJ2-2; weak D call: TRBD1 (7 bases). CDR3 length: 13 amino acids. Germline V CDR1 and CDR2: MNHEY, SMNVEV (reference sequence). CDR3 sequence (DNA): TGTGCCAGCAGTCCTAGGGGGCAGGGGGGGCTGTTTTTT. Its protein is CASSPRGQGGLFF.

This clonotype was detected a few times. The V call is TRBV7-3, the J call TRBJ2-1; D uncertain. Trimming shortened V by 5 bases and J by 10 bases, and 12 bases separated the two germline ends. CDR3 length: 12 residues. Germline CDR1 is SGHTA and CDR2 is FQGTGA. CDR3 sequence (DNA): TGTGCCAGCAGCCCCCTTTCCGGGGAGCAGTTCTTC. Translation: CASSPLSGEQFF.

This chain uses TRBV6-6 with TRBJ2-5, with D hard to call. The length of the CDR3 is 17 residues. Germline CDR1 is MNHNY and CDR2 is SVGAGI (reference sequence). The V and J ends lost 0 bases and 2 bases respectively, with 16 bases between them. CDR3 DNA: TGTGCCAGCAGTTACTCGGAACTTCCTAGGGCTCAAGAGACCCAGTACTTC. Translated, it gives CASSYSELPRAQETQYF.